Shown below are 12 T cell receptor beta chains from a single sample sequenced in a study of T cell clusters in autoimmune cytopenias. Each sample's input was 250 ng genomic DNA, 40,000 or so genome equivalents. TRB rearrangements were amplified by touch-down multiplex PCR with mixed TRB-A/B primers. TCRdb derives one entry per CDR3 protein from the multiplex PCR reads, leaving out DNA. This sample's clone table lists thousands of distinct CDR3 sequences. Specimen: peripheral blood. The receptors originated from a human donor with an autoimmune cytopenia or autoimmune hepatitis (not recorded which).

Frequency places this clonotype as medium-sized. The chain is built from TRBV7-9 and TRBJ1-1. The germline V gene has CDR1 SEHNR and CDR2 FQNEAQ (reference sequence). CDR3 length: 16 amino acids. CDR3 in amino acids: CASSLALLVGFGEAFF.

This sequence joins TRBV7-9 and TRBJ2-1; TCRdb gives TRBD2 as the D gene, but with no DNA this cannot be confirmed. CDR1 is SEHNR and CDR2 is FQNEAQ in the germline V gene (reference sequence). The length of the CDR3 is 17 residues. CDR3: CASSLGGRLAGVLEQFF.

The chain is built from TRBV20-1 and TRBJ1-1. Per germline, CDR1 DFQATT and CDR2 SNEGSKA (reference sequence). CDR3 size: 14 residues. CDR3 in amino acids: CSARDRRFNTEAFF.

This clonotype is medium-sized (0.01 to 0.1%) by frequency. The chain combines TRBV20-1 with TRBJ2-7; TCRdb's D gene call, TRBD1, goes unchecked for lack of DNA. The CDR3 covers 17 residues. Germline-derived CDR1 and CDR2 are DFQATT and SNEGSKA (reference sequence). The CDR3 reads CSARILARGKNPYEQYF.

This chain joins TRBV5-6 and TRBJ1-2; no DNA is available, so the TRBD1 call from TCRdb remains unchecked. The CDR3 extends over 13 amino acids. Germline CDR1 and CDR2: SGHDT and YYEEEE. The CDR3 sequence is CASRQDKNYGYTF.

By frequency, this clonotype registers medium-sized (0.01 to 0.1%). The chain has TRBV6-5 and TRBJ1-4. Per the germline V gene, CDR1 is MNHEY and CDR2 is SVGAGI. The CDR3 is 15 amino acids. The CDR3 loop is CASSWRGSTNEKLFF.

The chain employs TRBV28 and TRBJ1-2; TCRdb calls TRBD1, which cannot be checked without DNA. This CDR3 has 17 amino acids. Looked up from germline, CDR1 is MDHEN and CDR2 is SYDVKM. This CDR3 reads CASSPPTRDNPNYGYTF.

This clonotype is identified as medium-sized (0.01 to 0.1%) from frequency. The chain uses TRBV7-2 and TRBJ1-6; TCRdb names TRBD1, which stays unverified in the absence of DNA. CDR1 and CDR2 from the germline V gene are SGHTA and FQGNSA. The CDR3 extends over 15 amino acids. The CDR3 loop reads CASSSDRVVDSPLHF.

Considering frequency, this clonotype is medium-sized (0.01 to 0.1%). V is TRBV6-5 and J is TRBJ1-2; TCRdb designates TRBD1, a call that cannot be tested without DNA. Germline CDR1 is MNHEY and CDR2 is SVGAGI. This CDR3 is 15 amino acids long. The CDR3 sequence: CASSSPGQSNYGYTF.

The CDR3 spells CASRESSGGGYNEQFF. The gene calls are TRBV10-2 and TRBJ2-1; TCRdb selects TRBD2, and the lack of DNA leaves this call unchecked. The length of the CDR3 is 16 residues. Germline V gene sequence: CDR1 WSHSY, CDR2 SAAADI.

The chain employs TRBV5-1 and TRBJ2-1; the D call from TCRdb, TRBD2, cannot be confirmed without DNA. There are 15 residues in the CDR3. CDR1 is SGHRS and CDR2 is YFSETQ in the germline V gene. This CDR3 reads CASSYSGGPYNEQFF.

CDR3 residues: CASSLSGRMGNEKLFF. The V and J genes are TRBV7-2 and TRBJ1-4. CDR1 is SGHTA and CDR2 is FQGNSA in the germline V gene. The CDR3 is 16 residues long.